Sequencing of this T cell receptor beta chain was carried out in a study of blood T cells in healthy people across ages. Germline values: CDR1 MNHEY, CDR2 SMNVEV (reference sequence). The CDR3 spans 14 residues. The germline V and J ends were trimmed by 3 bases and 6 bases, with 14 bases remaining between them. It was with a sample-barcoded 5' primer and a J-beta primer mix that a second PCR of about 7 to 12 cycles was run. TCRdb recomputed calls from the 5' RACE reads with MiXCR, one row per CDR3 protein. The sample yields some 760,000 distinct CDR3 sequences, 20% to 25% seen once. The same data also went into a second study, on T cells of mothers and their children.

The rearrangement links TRBV27 to TRBJ1-2; D might be TRBD1 (5 bases). The source is a boy aged 10-17 years in good health. Source material: blood. CDR3: CASSFQLGTDGYTF. CDR3 in DNA: TGTGCCAGCAGTTTCCAACTAGGGACGGATGGCTACACCTTC.